Given below is one TCR beta chain in context. Its antigen is unidentified. Method: immunoSEQ multiplex PCR; TCRdb's copy keeps in-frame clones and lacks some. The table has over 25,000 clones, about 75% seen once; the top ten hold 18%. The sample originates from a study of neoadjuvant nivolumab and ipilimumab in lung cancer. Whole-study results and caveats: Only a small number of samples underwent TCR sequencing. Compared with tumor-adjacent uninvolved lung, resected tumors showed greater richness and clonality. From pretherapy to surgery, tumor richness and clonality rose with dual therapy.

Sample: tumor tissue, taken after neoadjuvant nivolumab, alone or with ipilimumab, at or shortly before surgery. The source is an adult with non-small cell lung cancer.

CDR3 bases: TGTGCCAGCCGTGAGATCACTAGCACCGGGGAGCTGTTTTTT. Translation: CASREITSTGELFF. V usage is TRBV7-8 and J usage is TRBJ2-2; weak D call: TRBD2 (5 bases). Trimming removed 8 bases from V and 4 bases from J, with 14 bases in between. The CDR3 spans 14 residues. The germline gives CDR1 SGHVS, CDR2 FQNEAQ.